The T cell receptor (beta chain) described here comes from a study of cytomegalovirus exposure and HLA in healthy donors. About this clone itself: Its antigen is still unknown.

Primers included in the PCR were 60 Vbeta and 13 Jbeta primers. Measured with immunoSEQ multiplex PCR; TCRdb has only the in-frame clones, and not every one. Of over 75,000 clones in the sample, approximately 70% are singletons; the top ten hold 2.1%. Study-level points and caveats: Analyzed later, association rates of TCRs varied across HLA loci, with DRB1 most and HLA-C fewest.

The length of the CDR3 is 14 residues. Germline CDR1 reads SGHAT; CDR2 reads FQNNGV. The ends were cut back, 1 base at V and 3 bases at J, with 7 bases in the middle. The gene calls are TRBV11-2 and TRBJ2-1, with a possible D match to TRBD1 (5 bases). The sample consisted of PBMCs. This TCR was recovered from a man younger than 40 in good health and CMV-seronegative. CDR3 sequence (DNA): TGTGCCAGCAGCTTAGTCAGGGACTACAATGAGCAGTTCTTC. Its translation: CASSLVRDYNEQFF.